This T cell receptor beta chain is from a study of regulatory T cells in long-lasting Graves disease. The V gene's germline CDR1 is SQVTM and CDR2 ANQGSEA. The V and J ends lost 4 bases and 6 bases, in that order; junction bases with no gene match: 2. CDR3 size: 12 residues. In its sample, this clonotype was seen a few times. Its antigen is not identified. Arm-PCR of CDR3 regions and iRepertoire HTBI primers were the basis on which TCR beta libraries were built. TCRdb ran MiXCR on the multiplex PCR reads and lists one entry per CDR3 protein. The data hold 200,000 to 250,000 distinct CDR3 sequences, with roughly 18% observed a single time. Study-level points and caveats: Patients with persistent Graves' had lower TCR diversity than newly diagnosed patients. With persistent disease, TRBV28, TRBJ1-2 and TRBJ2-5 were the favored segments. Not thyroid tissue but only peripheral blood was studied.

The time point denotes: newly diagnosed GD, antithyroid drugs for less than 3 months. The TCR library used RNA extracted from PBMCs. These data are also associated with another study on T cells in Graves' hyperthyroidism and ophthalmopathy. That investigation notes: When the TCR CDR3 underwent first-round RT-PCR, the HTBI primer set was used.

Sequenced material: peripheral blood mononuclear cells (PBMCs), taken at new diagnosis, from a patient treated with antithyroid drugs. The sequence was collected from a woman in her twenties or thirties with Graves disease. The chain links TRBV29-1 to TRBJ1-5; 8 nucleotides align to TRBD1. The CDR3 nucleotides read TGCAGCGTTGCCACAGGGGGTCAGCCCCAGCATTTT. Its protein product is CSVATGGQPQHF.